This T cell receptor (beta chain) was retrieved from a study of blood T cell repertoires in COVID-19. Study details: Sources were T cells, B-cell-depleted T cells, or PBMCs; the material itself was cDNA or gDNA.

This CDR3 is built from 15 residues. The germline V gene has CDR1 SNHLY and CDR2 FYNNEI. V was clipped by 5 bases and J by 6 bases; unmatched bases: 8. Profiled with immunoSEQ multiplex PCR; TCRdb holds only in-frame clones, not every one. The profile shows 250,000 to 400,000 clones, roughly 88% of them singletons. This sequence originates from a woman aged 25-40 years with COVID-19, enrolled during active disease. Sequencing was performed on peripheral blood. The chain recombines TRBV2 with TRBJ1-5, with 9 bases fitting TRBD1. The CDR3 region is CASSRDRVGGQPQHF. CDR3 sequence (DNA): TGTGCCAGCAGTAGGGACAGGGTAGGAGGTCAGCCCCAGCATTTT.